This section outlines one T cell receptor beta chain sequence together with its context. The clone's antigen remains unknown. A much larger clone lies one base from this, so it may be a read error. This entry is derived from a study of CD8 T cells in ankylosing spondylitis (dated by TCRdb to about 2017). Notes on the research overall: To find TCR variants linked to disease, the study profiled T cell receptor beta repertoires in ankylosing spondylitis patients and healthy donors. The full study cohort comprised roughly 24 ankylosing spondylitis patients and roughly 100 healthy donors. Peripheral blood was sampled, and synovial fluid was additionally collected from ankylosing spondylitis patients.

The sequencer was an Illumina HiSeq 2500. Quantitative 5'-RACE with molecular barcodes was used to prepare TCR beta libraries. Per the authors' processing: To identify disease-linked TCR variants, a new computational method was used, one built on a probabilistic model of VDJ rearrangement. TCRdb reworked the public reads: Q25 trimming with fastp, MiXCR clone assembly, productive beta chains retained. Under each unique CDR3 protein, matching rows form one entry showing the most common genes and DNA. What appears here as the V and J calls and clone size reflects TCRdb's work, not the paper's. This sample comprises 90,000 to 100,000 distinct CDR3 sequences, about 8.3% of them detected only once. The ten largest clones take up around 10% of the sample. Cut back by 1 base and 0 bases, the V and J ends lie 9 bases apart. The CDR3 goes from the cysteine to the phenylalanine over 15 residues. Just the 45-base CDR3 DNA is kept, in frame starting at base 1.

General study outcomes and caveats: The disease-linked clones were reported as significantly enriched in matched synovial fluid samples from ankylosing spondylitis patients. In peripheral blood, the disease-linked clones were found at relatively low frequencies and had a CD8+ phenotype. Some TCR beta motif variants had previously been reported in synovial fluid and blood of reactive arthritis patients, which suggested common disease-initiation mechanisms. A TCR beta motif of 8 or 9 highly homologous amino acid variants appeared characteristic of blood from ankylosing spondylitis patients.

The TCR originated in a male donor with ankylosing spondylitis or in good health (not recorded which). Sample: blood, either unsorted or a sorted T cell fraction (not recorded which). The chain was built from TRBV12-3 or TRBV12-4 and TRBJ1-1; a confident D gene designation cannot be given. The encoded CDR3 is CASSLGIHMNTEAFF. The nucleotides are TGTGCCAGCAGTTTAGGGATCCACATGAACACTGAAGCTTTCTTT.